This T cell receptor (beta chain) appears in the sequencing data of a study of blood T cell repertoires in COVID-19. The germline CDR1 and CDR2 sequences are SGHNT and YYREEE (reference sequence). CDR3 length equals 15 residues. The V segment lost 5 bases and the J segment 5 bases; nucleotides outside the gene matches: 12. Sequencing was performed with immunoSEQ multiplex PCR; in TCRdb, only in-frame clones are kept and a portion is missing. The sample lists about 440,000 clones, around 88% occurring once. The V and J genes are TRBV5-4 and TRBJ2-5; 7 nucleotides line up with TRBD2. The sample was peripheral blood. This sequence originates from a woman between 45 and 60 years old with COVID-19, enrolled during active disease. CDR3 residues: CASRGGPLQTETQYF. CDR3 bases: TGTGCCAGCAGGGGAGGGCCCCTCCAAACCGAGACCCAGTACTTC.